This T cell receptor beta chain originates from a study of blood T cell repertoires in COVID-19. Across the whole study: Specimens from acute and convalescent COVID-19 originated in the United States, Italy and Spain. PBMCs, B-cell-depleted T cells, or T cells were the source of the cDNA or gDNA that made up the material.

This CDR3 is 15 amino acids long. CDR1 is KGHSH, CDR2 LQKENI, per germline. Trimming stripped 2 bases from V and 6 bases from J, with 17 bases between. Study processing details: Scientists estimated how many nucleated cells there were by amplifying reference gene primers. The data were produced by immunoSEQ multiplex PCR, yet TCRdb's version contains in-frame clones alone and is incomplete. That table supplies the V and J calls and clone size; D and trimming were determined from the DNA. Here the sample spans about 84,000 clones, under 85% being singletons. The chain has TRBV18 and TRBJ2-7; D perhaps matches TRBD1 (7 bases). This sequence originates from a woman aged 80 or older with acute or convalescent COVID-19. Sample: peripheral blood. CDR3 residues: CASSPRTGGAREQYF. For the CDR3, the DNA is TGTGCCAGCTCACCAAGGACAGGCGGGGCCCGCGAGCAGTACTTC.